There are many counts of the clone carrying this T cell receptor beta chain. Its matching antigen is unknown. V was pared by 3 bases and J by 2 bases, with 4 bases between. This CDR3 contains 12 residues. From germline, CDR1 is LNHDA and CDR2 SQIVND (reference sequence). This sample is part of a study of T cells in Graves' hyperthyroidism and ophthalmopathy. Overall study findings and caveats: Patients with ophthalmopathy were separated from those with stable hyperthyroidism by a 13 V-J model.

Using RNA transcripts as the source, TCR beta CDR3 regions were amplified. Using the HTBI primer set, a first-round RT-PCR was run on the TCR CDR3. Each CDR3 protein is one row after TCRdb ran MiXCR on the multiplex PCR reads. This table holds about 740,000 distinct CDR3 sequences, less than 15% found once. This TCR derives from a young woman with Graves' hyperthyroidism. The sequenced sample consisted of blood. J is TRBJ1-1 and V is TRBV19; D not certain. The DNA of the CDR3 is TGTGCCAGTAGTATTGGTAACACTGAAGCTTTCTTT. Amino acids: CASSIGNTEAFF.